Below are 23 T cell receptor beta chains sequenced from a single sample in a study of blood T cells in healthy people across ages. The use of a sample-barcoded 5' primer and a J-beta primer mix characterized a second PCR of roughly 7 to 12 cycles. TCRdb used MiXCR to reprocess the 5' RACE reads, holding one entry per CDR3 protein. The table shows 750,000 to 950,000 distinct CDR3 sequences, with roughly 50% occurring only once. Sequences were obtained from blood. All receptors come from a man aged 80 or over in good health.

The V gene is TRBV6-5, the J gene TRBJ2-7; TRBD2 aligns across 8 bases. Germline lookup yields CDR1 MNHEY and CDR2 SVGAGI. J gave up 2 bases and V 7 bases, and 7 bases lay outside the gene matches. The CDR3 runs 14 residues. The CDR3 here is CASNLLAAPYEQYF. CDR3 nucleotides: TGTGCCAGCAACTTACTAGCGGCCCCCTACGAGCAGTACTTC.

This chain links TRBV5-6 with TRBJ1-2; TRBD1 matches at 9 bases. CDR3 length: 14 amino acids. Germline assignment: CDR1 SGHDT and CDR2 YYEEEE. The trim removed 3 bases at V and 3 bases at J, leaving 3 bases unmatched. The CDR3 region is CASSSQGADYGYTF. DNA for the CDR3: TGTGCCAGCAGCTCACAGGGGGCTGACTATGGCTACACCTTC.

This clonotype was found a few times. J is TRBJ2-3 and V is TRBV29-1, with 16 bases lining up with TRBD2. The CDR3 extends over 14 amino acids. Germline CDR1 reads SQVTM; CDR2 reads ANQGSEA. J gave up 14 bases and V 4 bases, and 9 bases lay outside the gene matches. Written as DNA, the CDR3 is TGCAGCGTTGGGGGACTAGCGGGAGGGAGATACGCGTATTTT. This sequence encodes CSVGGLAGGRYAYF.

Only a few counts were recorded for this clonotype. The V call is TRBV2, the J call TRBJ2-5, with TRBD1 matching over 7 bases. The CDR3 contains 13 residues. Germline loops: CDR1 SNHLY, CDR2 FYNNEI. Trimming at V came to 5 bases and at J to 5 bases, leaving 5 bases not matched to a gene. The CDR3 DNA sequence: TGTGCCAGCAGTCCTGACAGGGTTGAGACCCAGTACTTC. Amino acids: CASSPDRVETQYF.

The chain recombines TRBV9 with TRBJ2-1; the D gene is possibly TRBD1 (6 bases). Germline loops: CDR1 SGDLS, CDR2 YYNGEE. V was shortened by 4 bases and J by 3 bases, with 14 bases between the two germline ends. The CDR3 is made up of 15 amino acids. The CDR3 here is CASSTQGRGYNEQFF. CDR3 DNA: TGTGCCAGCAGCACACAGGGAAGGGGCTACAATGAGCAGTTCTTC.

The V and J genes are TRBV5-1 and TRBJ1-2, with TRBD1 identical over 7 bases. V trimming: 4 bases; J trimming: 4 bases; junction bases outside the gene matches: 10. The CDR3 has 15 residues. CDR1 is SGHRS and CDR2 is YFSETQ in the germline V gene. The CDR3 nucleotides are TGCGCCAGCAGCCTGCCGACAGGGTCCGGCTATGGCTACACCTTC. Translation gives CASSLPTGSGYGYTF. The full variable domain, with the rest looked up from reference TRBV5-1 and TRBJ1-2, is KAGVTQTPRYLIKTRGQQVTLSCSPISGHRSVSWYQQTPGQGLQFLFEYFSETQRNKGNFPGRFSGRQFSNSRSEMNVSTLELGDSALYLCASSLPTGSGYGYTFGSGTRLTVV.

This chain joins TRBV20-1 and TRBJ2-1, with D unresolved. The length of the CDR3 is 16 residues. V was cut by 1 base and J by 0 bases, with 13 bases left in between. Germline assignment: CDR1 DFQATT and CDR2 SNEGSKA (reference sequence). CDR3 DNA sequence: TGCAGTGCTAGAGTTGGTGAAGGGCGCTCCTACAATGAGCAGTTCTTC. Translation: CSARVGEGRSYNEQFF.

This clonotype was counted only a few times. V and J are TRBV5-1 and TRBJ2-5; 9 bases map to TRBD1. Trimming cost V 0 bases and J 2 bases; bases outside gene matches: 5. CDR1 is SGHRS, CDR2 YFSETQ, per germline. This CDR3 has 16 residues. CDR3: CASSLAGQGPQETQYF. In nucleotides, the CDR3 is TGCGCCAGCAGCTTGGCGGGACAGGGACCTCAAGAGACCCAGTACTTC.

The chain's CDR3 is CSAVTSGRDKGEQFF. CDR3 nucleotides: TGCAGTGCAGTAACTAGCGGGAGGGACAAGGGTGAGCAGTTCTTC. The V call is TRBV20-1, the J call TRBJ2-1; 13 bases line up with TRBD2. Germline V gives CDR1 DFQATT, CDR2 SNEGSKA (reference sequence). The ends lost 6 bases at V and 9 bases at J; junction bases unmatched: 11. This CDR3 has 15 residues.

CDR3 sequence (DNA): TGTGCCAGCAGTAAATTTCCGTACAATGAGCAGTTCTTC. The encoded protein is CASSKFPYNEQFF. This chain links TRBV25-1 with TRBJ2-1; no clear D gene. The CDR3 loop spans 13 amino acids. The V gene's germline CDR1 is MGHDK and CDR2 SYGVNS. V was cut by 5 bases and J by 4 bases, with 9 bases left in between.

This chain connects TRBV3-1 to TRBJ2-7; TRBD2 agrees at 10 bases. With V trimmed by 4 bases and J by 3 bases, 9 bases remained unmatched. The V gene's germline CDR1 is LGHDT and CDR2 YNNKEL (reference sequence). This CDR3 region has 16 residues. The CDR3 region is CASSLLPSGSLYEQYF. DNA of the CDR3: TGTGCCAGCAGCCTATTACCTAGCGGGAGTCTCTACGAGCAGTACTTC.

V usage is TRBV6-1 and J usage is TRBJ2-1; TRBD2 agrees at 13 bases. From germline, CDR1 is MNHNS and CDR2 SASEGT. The CDR3 consists of 18 residues. Trimming at V came to 6 bases and at J to 3 bases, leaving 11 bases not matched to a gene. CDR3 in amino acids: CASRGLAGSQEVYNEQFF. In DNA form, the CDR3 reads TGTGCCAGCAGGGGACTAGCGGGATCCCAGGAAGTCTACAATGAGCAGTTCTTC.

The chain employs TRBV7-3 and TRBJ1-5; no reliable D call. The CDR3 contains 14 residues. Between the trimmed V and J ends, which lost 7 bases and 4 bases, there was a span of 14 bases. CDR1 is SGHTA, CDR2 FQGTGA, per germline. CDR3 sequence: CASIPPLGNQPQHF. The CDR3 coding sequence is TGTGCCAGCATCCCCCCGCTGGGAAATCAGCCCCAGCATTTT. The complete variable domain, with remaining parts taken from reference TRBV7-3 and TRBJ1-5, reads GAGVSQTPSNKVTEKGKYVELRCDPISGHTALYWYRQSLGQGPEFLIYFQGTGAADDSGLPNDRFFAVRPEGSVSTLKIQRTERGDSAVYLCASIPPLGNQPQHFGDGTRLSIL.

The rearrangement links TRBV6-6 to TRBJ2-7, with 8 bases lining up with TRBD1. The last part of the DNA fits TRBJ2-5 better; the J call may be wrong. This CDR3 region has 15 residues. Germline CDR1 is MNHNY and CDR2 is SVGAGI (reference sequence). The DNA of the CDR3 is TGTGCCAGCGGAGCAGGGGGCCTATCCGGGGAGACCCAGTACTTC. It specifies CASGAGGLSGETQYF.

At least ten counts were recorded for this clonotype. The chain is built from TRBV28 and TRBJ2-2; 10 bases agree with TRBD1. Germline-derived CDR1 and CDR2 are MDHEN and SYDVKM. J gave up 4 bases and V 5 bases, and 16 bases lay outside the gene matches. This CDR3 is built from 19 residues. The CDR3 here is CASSPARSGTGALTGELFF. For the CDR3, the DNA is TGTGCCAGCAGTCCAGCGCGCTCCGGGACAGGGGCCCTCACCGGGGAGCTGTTTTTT.

This clonotype was counted a single time. This chain connects TRBV20-1 to TRBJ2-3; TRBD2 is a possible D gene (6 bases). The CDR3 runs 14 residues. Germline CDR1 DFQATT, CDR2 SNEGSKA (reference sequence). Trimming left V 5 bases short and J 14 bases short, with 26 bases between. CDR3 nucleotides: TGCAGTGCTTCGGCCACTAGCAAGCACAGATACGTGTATTTT. Amino acid sequence: CSASATSKHRYVYF.

This clonotype was detected a few times. This chain joins TRBV7-2 and TRBJ2-7; no firm D call. The CDR3 totals 14 residues. Trimming removed 3 bases from V and 2 bases from J, with 11 bases in between. CDR1 and CDR2 (germline): SGHTA, FQGNSA. CDR3 sequence reads: CASSFFLGTYEQYF. DNA of the CDR3: TGTGCCAGCAGCTTCTTTTTGGGGACCTACGAGCAGTACTTC.

The J gene is TRBJ2-6, the V gene TRBV10-3; a possible D gene is TRBD2 (5 bases). V was pared by 0 bases and J by 0 bases, with 24 bases between. The CDR3 extends over 22 amino acids. CDR1 and CDR2 from the germline V gene are ENHRY and SYGVKD. CDR3 amino acids: CAISESLLRGHGDSSGANVLTF. Written as DNA, the CDR3 is TGTGCCATCAGTGAGTCCCTACTTCGTGGTCACGGGGATAGCTCTGGGGCCAACGTCCTGACTTTC.

As to this clonotype: A much larger clone is a single base away; this may be a read error. The chain has TRBV6-1 and TRBJ2-7; D is undetermined. Deletions cut 2 bases from V and 3 bases from J, with 5 bases between. The CDR3 covers 12 residues. CDR1 is MNHNS and CDR2 is SASEGT in the germline V gene. CDR3 in amino acids: CASSELDYEQYF. The DNA for the CDR3 is TGTGCCAGCAGTGAATTGGACTACGAGCAGTACTTC.

This clonotype turned up a few times. V is TRBV6-6 and J is TRBJ2-4; TRBD1 agrees at 11 bases. The J call may not be correct, given that the DNA end is closer to TRBJ2-7. The CDR3 runs to 16 residues. Germline CDR1 MNHNY, CDR2 SVGAGI (reference sequence). The CDR3 here is CASSYPTGTGGYEQYF. The CDR3 DNA reads TGTGCCAGCAGTTACCCGACCGGGACAGGGGGATACGAGCAGTACTTC.

This sequence joins TRBV9 and TRBJ2-6; either TRBD1 or TRBD2 may supply D (6 bases each). Germline loops: CDR1 SGDLS, CDR2 YYNGEE. Trimming shortened V by 0 bases and J by 0 bases, and 13 bases separated the two germline ends. CDR3 size: 18 residues. Here the CDR3 reads CASSVGRGYASGANVLTF. The CDR3 DNA is TGTGCCAGCAGCGTAGGGAGGGGGTACGCCTCTGGGGCCAACGTCCTGACTTTC.

This clonotype showed up just a few times. The rearrangement uses TRBV9 and TRBJ2-7, with D maybe TRBD2 (5 bases). V dropped 0 bases and J dropped 0 bases, with 10 bases sitting between them. The germline gives CDR1 SGDLS, CDR2 YYNGEE. CDR3 size: 15 residues. The chain's CDR3 is CASSVAEGSSYEQYF. The CDR3 DNA is TGTGCCAGCAGCGTAGCCGAGGGTTCCTCCTACGAGCAGTACTTC.

V and J are TRBV7-2 and TRBJ2-5; weak D call: TRBD1 (6 bases). TRBJ2-7 matches the DNA end more closely, so the J call is doubtful. The CDR3 loop spans 16 amino acids. From germline, CDR1 is SGHTA and CDR2 FQGNSA. The CDR3 bases are TGTGCCAGCAGCTTACAAGGACAGCCGTTGGGGTACGAGCAGTACTTC. This encodes CASSLQGQPLGYEQYF.